The clone carrying this T cell receptor (beta chain) has just one count. Antigen specificity is unknown. This entry belongs to a study of shared clonotypes between healthy human individuals. Study-wide results and limits: Clonotype sharing among the donors was expected to vary with sequencing depth.

J was trimmed by 8 bases and V by 0 bases; bases with no gene match: 11. CDR3 length: 16 residues. From germline, CDR1 is MNHEY and CDR2 SMNVEV (reference sequence). TCRdb keeps only in-frame clones here, not all; method: immunoSEQ multiplex PCR. Altogether around 2.5 million clones are present, roughly 93% being singletons, with the ten largest covering around 0.4%. The sequence came from a man between 18 and 35 years old in good health. Some clones in this sample may be carry-over from other donors' samples. Material: naive CD4+ T cells from PBMCs. The subset: CD45RA+ positively selected. The chain links TRBV27 to TRBJ1-2, with 8 bases fitting TRBD1. The CDR3 reads CASSLSTSTGGGGYTF. The CDR3 nucleotides are TGTGCCAGCAGTTTATCGACCAGCACAGGGGGGGGAGGCTACACCTTC.